The T cell receptor (beta chain) described here comes from a study of vaccination effects on CD4 cells after COVID-19. Study summary: Post-vaccine sample collection fell at a median of 72 days after the second dose.

Notes on the study in general: Infection-derived and vaccine-derived clones contracted markedly late after vaccination.

V was clipped by 5 bases and J by 4 bases; unmatched bases: 9. Germline CDR1 SGHTA, CDR2 FQGNSA. This CDR3 has 15 amino acids. Generated by immunoSEQ multiplex PCR, the TCRdb table keeps only in-frame clones and is missing some. The sample carries 20,000 to 25,000 clones, roughly 79% recorded once. Sequencing in the ViraFEST assay came after antigen-specific CD4+ T cells had been expanded with viral peptide pools, which were used to stimulate PBMC. Investigators separated out CD4+ T cells once approximately 10 days of culture had passed. Either the mRNA-1273 or the BNT162b2 vaccine was given to participants as two doses. The healthy vaccine recipients, who had no prior SARS-CoV-2 infection, showed negative nucleocapsid antibodies. With approximately 11 ug/ml peptides and roughly 11 IU/ml IL-2, over 1.5 million PBMC per well were cultured. Worth noting for this clone: The antigen is undetermined.

The TCR sequence derives from a human donor who received a COVID-19 vaccine. Some clones in this sample may be carry-over from other donors' samples. The V gene is TRBV7-2, the J gene TRBJ2-3, with 7 bases that match TRBD2. The sample was CD4+ T cells from PBMCs cultured with SARS-CoV-2 spike peptides, taken after COVID-19 vaccination. For the CDR3, the DNA is TGTGCCAGCAGCACCTGGACTAGAATGGCAGATACGCAGTATTTT. It is translated as CASSTWTRMADTQYF. The full variable domain, its missing parts supplied by reference TRBV7-2 and TRBJ2-3, is GAGVSQSPSNKVTEKGKDVELRCDPISGHTALYWYRQSLGQGLEFLIYFQGNSAPDKSGLPSDRFSAERTGGSVSTLTIQRTQQEDSAVYLCASSTWTRMADTQYFGPGTRLTVL.